The present T cell receptor beta chain was sequenced within a study of T cell responses to AZD1222 COVID-19 vaccine. Study-level information: Pooled in the analysis were second doses at about 4 or about 12 weeks.

V was pared by 4 bases and J by 3 bases, with 3 bases between. The germline V gene has CDR1 MDHEN and CDR2 SYDVKM. CDR3 length: 11 residues. TCRdb keeps only in-frame clones here, not all; method: immunoSEQ multiplex PCR. The repertoire holds roughly 130,000 clones, with 88% as singletons. Details on this clone: Its antigen is not known.

Study results and limitations: There were mostly white British donors and more females than males, and clonal diversity was possibly underestimated.

V is TRBV28 and J is TRBJ1-2; D gene unclear. This clonotype originated in an adult in good health. The material was peripheral blood, obtained on day 0 of AZD1222 vaccination. The CDR3 here is CASSSHYGYTF. The CDR3 DNA follows: TGTGCCAGCAGTTCCCACTATGGCTACACCTTC.